The rows below give T cell receptor beta chains drawn from one sample of a study of T cell repertoires in aging, cancer and after chemotherapy. TCRdb reanalysed the multiplex PCR reads using MiXCR and keeps one entry per CDR3 protein. The sample includes roughly 4,700 distinct CDR3 sequences, 40% to 60% of them seen just once. The sequenced material came from blood. The receptors originated from a human donor in good health. CDR3s include the opening cysteine and the closing phenylalanine or tryptophan.

v_gene: TRBV13; j_gene: TRBJ2-7; CDR3aa: CASSGQGLGREQYF
v_gene: TRBV29-1; j_gene: TRBJ2-6; CDR3aa: CSVSDSLSGANVLTF
v_gene: TRBV6-4; j_gene: TRBJ2-2; CDR3aa: CASSAGDTGELFF
v_gene: TRBV5-4; j_gene: TRBJ2-2; CDR3aa: CASSSLAGANTGELFF
v_gene: TRBV29-1; j_gene: TRBJ2-7; CDR3aa: CSVEDLNSSYEQYF
v_gene: TRBV12-3/TRBV12-4; j_gene: TRBJ2-5; CDR3aa: CASSFLGSETQYF
v_gene: TRBV30; j_gene: TRBJ1-1; CDR3aa: CAWNLNTEAFF
v_gene: TRBV5-4; j_gene: TRBJ1-1; CDR3aa: CASSLEGAGNTEAFF
v_gene: TRBV5-5; j_gene: TRBJ1-1; CDR3aa: CASSLARVNTEAFF
v_gene: TRBV19; j_gene: TRBJ2-7; CDR3aa: CASSRVAGNQQYF
v_gene: TRBV5-1; j_gene: TRBJ2-2; CDR3aa: CASSSLAGGVTGELFF
v_gene: TRBV19; j_gene: TRBJ2-1; CDR3aa: CASSEGTSSYNEQFF
v_gene: TRBV27; j_gene: TRBJ2-7; CDR3aa: CASGDLWGAGEQYF
v_gene: TRBV20-1; j_gene: TRBJ1-6; CDR3aa: CSASLAGQNSPLHF
v_gene: TRBV5-1; j_gene: TRBJ2-1; CDR3aa: CASSQGRGTYNEQFF
v_gene: TRBV12-3/TRBV12-4; j_gene: TRBJ1-2; CDR3aa: CASSLEGDYGYTF
v_gene: TRBV12-3/TRBV12-4; j_gene: TRBJ2-3; CDR3aa: CATMTSGGGDTQYF
v_gene: TRBV5-6; j_gene: TRBJ1-5; CDR3aa: CASSLGGGYSNQPQHF
v_gene: TRBV6-5; j_gene: TRBJ1-6; CDR3aa: CASSTTGSSYNSPLHF
v_gene: TRBV29-1; j_gene: TRBJ2-6; CDR3aa: CSVQGWGGGANVLTF
v_gene: TRBV19; j_gene: TRBJ2-1; CDR3aa: CASSKLAFYNEQFF
v_gene: TRBV15; j_gene: TRBJ1-5; CDR3aa: CATSSFPGQGRSNQPQHF
v_gene: TRBV27; j_gene: TRBJ2-7; CDR3aa: CASRLGIGSYEQYF
v_gene: TRBV29-1; j_gene: -; CDR3aa: CSVEGSRIKNIQYF
v_gene: TRBV6-5; j_gene: TRBJ2-4; CDR3aa: CASSYSIGAGGNIQYF
v_gene: TRBV30; j_gene: TRBJ1-2; CDR3aa: CAWSVTRGALGYTF
v_gene: TRBV11-1; j_gene: TRBJ2-7; CDR3aa: CASRPGLAGATSSYEQYF
v_gene: TRBV6-5; j_gene: TRBJ2-4; CDR3aa: CASSPSGGGLPNIQYF
v_gene: TRBV27; j_gene: TRBJ2-3; CDR3aa: CATGRAGSDTDTQYF
v_gene: TRBV7-6; j_gene: TRBJ2-5; CDR3aa: CASSGWDRGETQYF
v_gene: TRBV27; j_gene: TRBJ2-1; CDR3aa: CASSFSGLANEQFF
v_gene: TRBV5-6; j_gene: TRBJ2-3; CDR3aa: CASCRDTNTDTQYF
v_gene: TRBV7-2; j_gene: TRBJ2-7; CDR3aa: CASSSDWSSYEQYF
v_gene: TRBV6-1; j_gene: TRBJ1-3; CDR3aa: CASREQGASGNTIYF
v_gene: TRBV6-5; j_gene: TRBJ1-4; CDR3aa: CATVPTGVGEKLFF
v_gene: TRBV6-1; j_gene: TRBJ2-2; CDR3aa: CASSTRTRGTGELFF
v_gene: TRBV30; j_gene: TRBJ1-1; CDR3aa: CAWSVWGKQDTEAFF
v_gene: TRBV27; j_gene: TRBJ1-3; CDR3aa: CASSFRRDGSSGNTIYF
v_gene: TRBV6-5; j_gene: TRBJ2-1; CDR3aa: CASTSSGNRGNEQFF
v_gene: TRBV13; j_gene: TRBJ1-2; CDR3aa: CASSLQTRESYGYTF
v_gene: TRBV7-9; j_gene: TRBJ2-5; CDR3aa: CASSLSREETQYF
v_gene: TRBV19; j_gene: TRBJ2-7; CDR3aa: CASSMTGLSYEQYF
v_gene: TRBV27; j_gene: TRBJ2-5; CDR3aa: CASKSRGATQYF
v_gene: TRBV5-5; j_gene: TRBJ1-4; CDR3aa: CASSWGQGRSTNEKLFF
v_gene: TRBV7-6; j_gene: TRBJ2-1; CDR3aa: CASSLAGVAGGPDEQFF
v_gene: TRBV29-1; j_gene: TRBJ1-2; CDR3aa: CSVRSTGGRVDYGYTF
v_gene: TRBV29-1; j_gene: TRBJ1-5; CDR3aa: CSVVGEANQPQHF
v_gene: TRBV18; j_gene: TRBJ2-3; CDR3aa: CASSPRGRGGDTQYF
v_gene: TRBV6-2/TRBV6-3; j_gene: TRBJ2-6; CDR3aa: CASSQDNSGANVLTF
v_gene: TRBV12-3/TRBV12-4; j_gene: TRBJ2-1; CDR3aa: CASSLDSRPWNEQFF